Sequencing of this T cell receptor beta chain was carried out in a study of T cells after somatic rescue of genetic block. CDR3 length: 14 residues. V was clipped by 1 base and J by 3 bases; unmatched bases: 2. Germline CDR1 and CDR2: KGHSH and LQKENI. This table comes from immunoSEQ multiplex PCR, and its TCRdb copy is limited to in-frame clones, with some not included. The sample has just over 8,000 clones; 80% to 85% are singletons. Material for sequencing was peripheral blood mononuclear cells (PBMCs). This chain uses TRBV18 with TRBJ1-2, with 7 nucleotides matching TRBD1. This receptor was taken from a boy between 10 and 17 years old. The CDR3 DNA reads TGTGCCAGCTCACCACTCGACAGGGACTATGGCTACACCTTC. Protein: CASSPLDRDYGYTF.